The clone carrying this TCR beta chain was observed many times. Its target is not known. The bulk TCR libraries were made with methods described before and with listed TCR primers. TCRdb used MiXCR to reprocess the PCR reads, holding one entry per CDR3 protein. This sample has about half a million distinct CDR3 sequences, with around 25% found just once. The sample originates from a study of molecular identifiers for immune sequencing clone quantification. General observations from the study: Over 97% of effector molecules, but under 1% in naive cells, were held by clones with more than 20 RNA copies.

Sequencing input: naive CD8+ T cells from blood, with Jurkat cell RNA spiked in. The subset: FACS-sorted CD8+CD4-CCR7+CD45RA+ naive T cells. The sequence came from a human donor in good health. Some libraries in this study had Jurkat cell RNA spiked in.

The CDR3 loop reads CASSFGGEQFF. The CDR3 nucleotides read TGTGCCAGCAGTTTTGGGGGTGAGCAGTTCTTC. The chain is built from TRBV28 and TRBJ2-1; the D gene could be TRBD1 or TRBD2 (5 bases each). This CDR3 comprises 11 residues. The germline gives CDR1 MDHEN, CDR2 SYDVKM. V lost 3 bases and J 9 bases, leaving 6 bases between the germline ends.